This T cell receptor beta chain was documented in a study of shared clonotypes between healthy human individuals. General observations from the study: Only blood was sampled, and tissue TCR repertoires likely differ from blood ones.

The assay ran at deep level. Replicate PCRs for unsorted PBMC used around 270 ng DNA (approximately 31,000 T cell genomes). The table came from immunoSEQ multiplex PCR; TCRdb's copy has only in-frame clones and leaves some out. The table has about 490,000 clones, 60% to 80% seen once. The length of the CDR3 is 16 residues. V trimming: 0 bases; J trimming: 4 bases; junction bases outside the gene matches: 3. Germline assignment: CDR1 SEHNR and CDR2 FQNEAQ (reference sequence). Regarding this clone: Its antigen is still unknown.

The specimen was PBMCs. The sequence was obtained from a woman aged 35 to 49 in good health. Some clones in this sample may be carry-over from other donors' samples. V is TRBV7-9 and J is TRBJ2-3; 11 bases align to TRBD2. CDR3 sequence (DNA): TGTGCCAGCAGCTTAGCGGTGACTAGCGGGGCAGATACGCAGTATTTT. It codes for CASSLAVTSGADTQYF. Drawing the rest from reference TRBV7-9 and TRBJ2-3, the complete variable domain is DTGVSQNPRHKITKRGQNVTFRCDPISEHNRLYWYRQTLGQGPEFLTYFQNEAQLEKSRLLSDRFSAERPKGSFSTLEIQRTEQGDSAMYLCASSLAVTSGADTQYFGPGTRLTVL.